This is a list of T cell receptor beta chains from one sample in a study of blood T cell repertoires in COVID-19. The repertoire was sequenced with immunoSEQ multiplex PCR; TCRdb's copy has only in-frame clones and lacks some. The profile shows about 150,000 clones, roughly nine tenths of them singletons. The sample consisted of peripheral blood. These receptors all stem from a woman aged 55 to 70 with active COVID-19. The CDR3 runs from the conserved cysteine through the conserved F or W. The D gene is left open where the match is weak. For some rows the clone size is stated as once, few or many, or as a class when expanded; others skip it.

j_call d_call v_call clone_size cdr3_aa cdr3_nt
TRBJ2-5 TRBD2 TRBV12-3/TRBV12-4 . CASSSGRGETQYF TGTGCCAGCAGCAGCGGGAGGGGTGAGACCCAGTACTTC
TRBJ1-1 TRBD1 TRBV24-1 . CATRGQGANTEAFF TGTGCCACGAGAGGACAGGGGGCGAACACTGAAGCTTTCTTT
TRBJ2-2 TRBD1 TRBV28 . CASSSGQGANTGELFF TGTGCCAGCAGTTCCGGACAGGGGGCGAACACCGGGGAGCTGTTTTTT
TRBJ2-3 TRBD2 TRBV7-6 . CASSLASRTSGRYGTDTQYF TGTGCCAGCAGCTTAGCGTCTAGGACTAGCGGGAGGTACGGCACAGATACGCAGTATTTT
TRBJ2-3 TRBD2 TRBV4-2 . CASSQWGLAGYTDTQYF TGTGCCAGCAGCCAGTGGGGACTAGCGGGCTACACAGATACGCAGTATTTT
TRBJ2-7 TRBD2 TRBV28 few CASNLLGGSYEQYF TGTGCCAGCAACCTTTTGGGCGGGAGCTACGAGCAGTACTTC
TRBJ1-4 TRBD1 TRBV5-4 . CASSKGQGTVEEKLFF TGTGCCAGCAGCAAGGGACAGGGGACCGTTGAAGAAAAACTGTTTTTT
TRBJ1-2 TRBD1 TRBV27 . CASSPGGTILYGYTF TGTGCCAGCAGTCCAGGGGGCACCATCCTCTATGGCTACACCTTC
TRBJ2-1 . TRBV29-1 . CSVEDIRPMTGYNEQFF TGCAGCGTTGAAGATATCCGACCAATGACAGGTTACAATGAGCAGTTCTTC
TRBJ2-6 TRBD1 TRBV9 once CASSARGQASSGANVLTF TGTGCCAGCAGCGCCCGGGGACAGGCGAGCTCTGGGGCCAACGTCCTGACTTTC
TRBJ2-3 TRBD2 TRBV3-1/TRBV3-2 . CASSPQTGGGTDTQYF TGTGCCAGCAGCCCGCAAACGGGAGGGGGCACAGATACGCAGTATTTT
TRBJ1-1 TRBD1 TRBV7-6 . CASSPSEGAMNTEAFF TGTGCCAGCAGCCCTTCTGAGGGGGCAATGAACACTGAAGCTTTCTTT
TRBJ2-1 . TRBV12-3/TRBV12-4 . CASSQDSYEQFF TGTGCCAGCAGTCAGGACAGTTATGAGCAGTTCTTC
TRBJ2-1 TRBD1 TRBV15 . CATSRGQGEFNEQFF TGTGCCACCAGCAGAGGACAGGGTGAATTCAATGAGCAGTTCTTC
TRBJ2-6 TRBD1 TRBV5-4 once CASSANLGAGGFTGANVLTF TGTGCCAGCAGCGCGAACCTGGGGGCAGGGGGCTTCACTGGGGCCAACGTCCTGACTTTC
TRBJ1-5 . TRBV4-1 . CASSPQGSNQPQHF TGCGCCAGCAGCCCCCAGGGTAGCAATCAGCCCCAGCATTTT
TRBJ2-4 TRBD2 TRBV7-9 once CASSLGAGGRNIQYF TGTGCCAGCAGCTTGGGAGCGGGAGGAAGAAACATTCAGTACTTC
TRBJ2-3 TRBD2 TRBV7-9 once CASSLGGRPDTQYF TGTGCCAGCAGCTTAGGCGGGAGGCCAGATACGCAGTATTTT
TRBJ1-1 . TRBV27 . CASSPTGWNTEAFF TGTGCCAGCAGCCCGACTGGCTGGAACACTGAAGCTTTCTTT
TRBJ1-5 . TRBV25-1 . CASRSGGSGQPQHF TGTGCCAGCAGAAGCGGGGGGAGCGGCCAGCCCCAGCATTTT
TRBJ2-2 . TRBV5-1 . CASSTNPQGRSNTGELFF TGCGCCAGCAGCACGAATCCCCAGGGAAGGTCGAACACCGGGGAGCTGTTTTTT
TRBJ1-1 . TRBV12-3/TRBV12-4 . CASSPSGTPVAFF TGTGCCAGCAGTCCCTCAGGGACACCGGTGGCTTTCTTT
TRBJ2-5 . TRBV19 . CASSTNYDRLTQYF TGTGCCAGTAGTACCAACTACGACCGCCTTACCCAGTACTTC
TRBJ2-5 . TRBV24-1 . CATSRDTTKETQYF TGTGCCACCAGCAGGGACACCACCAAGGAGACCCAGTACTTC
TRBJ2-3 . TRBV9 . CASSVGWSGTDTQYF TGTGCCAGCAGCGTAGGCTGGTCGGGCACAGATACGCAGTATTTT
TRBJ2-5 . TRBV28 . CASSVGGDGAWTTQYF TGTGCCTCCTCAGTGGGGGGAGACGGGGCATGGACGACCCAGTACTTC
TRBJ2-3 . TRBV11-2 . CASGQRGATDTQYF TGTGCCAGCGGACAACGGGGGGCGACAGATACGCAGTATTTT
TRBJ1-2 . TRBV19 . CASRGGDRSVHGYTF TGTGCCAGTAGGGGCGGGGACCGTTCGGTTCATGGCTACACCTTC
TRBJ2-3 TRBD2 TRBV20-1 . CSASAGLAGLSTDTQYF TGCAGTGCTAGTGCGGGACTAGCGGGCCTTAGCACAGATACGCAGTATTTT
TRBJ2-1 TRBD1 TRBV5-1 many CASSFTGVDEQFF TGCGCCAGCAGCTTTACAGGGGTCGATGAGCAGTTCTTC
TRBJ2-3 TRBD2 TRBV27 . CASSLGGGWAADTQYF TGTGCCAGCAGTTTAGGGGGGGGGTGGGCTGCAGATACGCAGTATTTT
TRBJ2-3 . TRBV27 . CASSPWTGGQYF TGTGCCAGCAGTCCATGGACCGGGGGGCAGTATTTT
TRBJ2-1 TRBD2 TRBV19 once CASSIGSLAGGPNNEQFF TGTGCCAGTAGTATAGGATCGCTAGCGGGAGGCCCAAACAATGAGCAGTTCTTC
TRBJ2-7 . TRBV2 . CASKRTDFYEQYF TGTGCCAGCAAAAGGACAGACTTCTACGAGCAGTACTTC
TRBJ1-2 TRBD1 TRBV10-3 . CAISRQGPYGYTF TGTGCCATCAGCCGACAGGGACCCTATGGCTACACCTTC
TRBJ2-7 . TRBV9 . CASSAEGGARNEQYF TGTGCCAGCAGCGCGGAGGGGGGGGCGAGGAACGAGCAGTACTTC
TRBJ2-7 TRBD1 TRBV6-6 . CASRPGTGGNEQYF TGTGCCAGCAGGCCCGGGACAGGGGGTAACGAGCAGTACTTC
TRBJ1-1 . TRBV7-9 . CASSLGVGAFF TGTGCCAGCAGCTTAGGCGTTGGAGCTTTCTTT
TRBJ2-3 TRBD1 TRBV7-9 . CASSSRTGGQTDTQYF TGTGCCAGCAGCTCTAGGACAGGGGGTCAAACAGATACGCAGTATTTT
TRBJ2-2 . TRBV9 . CASSVDSRTGELFF TGTGCCAGCAGCGTAGATAGCCGCACCGGGGAGCTGTTTTTT
TRBJ2-5 TRBD2 TRBV6-2/TRBV6-3 . CASSSYGAGGKRETQYF TGTGCCAGCAGCTCCTACGGAGCGGGAGGGAAGAGGGAGACCCAGTACTTC
TRBJ1-1 TRBD1 TRBV6-5 . CASSLSGGGDTEAFF TGTGCCAGCAGTTTATCAGGGGGCGGGGACACTGAAGCTTTCTTT
TRBJ2-5 . TRBV12-3/TRBV12-4 . CASSTRETQYF TGTGCCAGCAGTACCCGGGAGACCCAGTACTTC
TRBJ1-2 TRBD1 TRBV18 once CASSPPGQGAYGYTF TGTGCCAGCTCACCCCCGGGACAGGGGGCTTATGGCTACACCTTC
TRBJ2-5 . TRBV6-5 . CASSYTREDPTQYF TGTGCCAGCAGTTACACCAGGGAAGACCCTACCCAGTACTTC
TRBJ2-3 . TRBV28 . CASSSTLADTQYF TGTGCCAGCAGTTCCACATTGGCAGATACGCAGTATTTT
TRBJ2-7 . TRBV6-2/TRBV6-3 . CASSYALVGGGEQYF TGTGCCAGCAGTTACGCACTTGTGGGAGGAGGCGAGCAGTACTTC
TRBJ2-1 . TRBV5-4 . CASSSRLPVYNEQFF TGTGCCAGCAGTTCACGACTCCCCGTATACAATGAGCAGTTCTTC
TRBJ2-5 . TRBV6-6 . CASSYDPISYQETQYF TGTGCCAGCAGTTATGATCCCATTAGCTACCAAGAGACCCAGTACTTC
TRBJ2-7 TRBD1 TRBV10-3 . CAISARGQDEQYF TGTGCCATCAGTGCCAGGGGGCAGGACGAGCAGTACTTC
TRBJ2-1 TRBD2 TRBV28 . CASSGGLAGRNEQFF TGTGCCAGCAGTGGCGGCTTAGCGGGAAGAAATGAGCAGTTCTTC
TRBJ2-2 TRBD1 TRBV4-2 once CASSRQTGMTGELFF TGTGCCAGCAGCCGGCAGACAGGGATGACCGGGGAGCTGTTTTTT
TRBJ2-3 TRBD2 TRBV4-3 . CASSQASGRSTDTQYF TGCGCCAGCAGCCAAGCTAGCGGGAGAAGCACAGATACGCAGTATTTT
TRBJ2-6 TRBD1 TRBV6-2/TRBV6-3 . CASSPGQGSSGANVLTF TGTGCCAGCAGCCCGGGACAGGGTTCTTCTGGGGCCAACGTCCTGACTTTC
TRBJ2-3 . TRBV27 . CASSLRRTDTQYF TGTGCCAGCAGTTTAAGGAGAACAGATACGCAGTATTTT